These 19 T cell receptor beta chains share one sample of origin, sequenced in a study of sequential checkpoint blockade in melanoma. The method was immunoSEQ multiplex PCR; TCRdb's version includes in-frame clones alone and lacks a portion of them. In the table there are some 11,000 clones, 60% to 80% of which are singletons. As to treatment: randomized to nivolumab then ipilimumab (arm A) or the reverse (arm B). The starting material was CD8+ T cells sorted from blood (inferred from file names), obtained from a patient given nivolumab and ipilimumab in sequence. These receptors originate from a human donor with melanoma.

The CDR3 loop is CASSLVEGDTEAFF. CDR3 DNA: TGTGCCAGCAGCTTAGTCGAAGGGGATACTGAAGCTTTCTTT. J is TRBJ1-1 and V is TRBV7-6, with a possible D match to TRBD1 (5 bases). Germline-derived CDR1 and CDR2 are SGHVS and FNYEAQ. The CDR3 sequence is 14 residues long. V was trimmed by 1 base and J by 5 bases, leaving 11 bases between them.

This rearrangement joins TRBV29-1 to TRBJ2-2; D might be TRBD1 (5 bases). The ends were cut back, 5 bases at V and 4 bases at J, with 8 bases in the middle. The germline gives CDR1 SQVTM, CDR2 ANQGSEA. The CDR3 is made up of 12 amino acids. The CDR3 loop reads CSVRGSTGELFF. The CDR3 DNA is TGCAGCGTTAGGGGTTCCACCGGGGAGCTGTTTTTT.

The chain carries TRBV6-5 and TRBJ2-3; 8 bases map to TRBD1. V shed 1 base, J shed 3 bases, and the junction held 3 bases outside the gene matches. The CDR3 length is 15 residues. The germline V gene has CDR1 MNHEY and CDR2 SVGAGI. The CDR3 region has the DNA TGTGCCAGCAGTTACTGGGGACAGGATACAGATACGCAGTATTTT. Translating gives CASSYWGQDTDTQYF.

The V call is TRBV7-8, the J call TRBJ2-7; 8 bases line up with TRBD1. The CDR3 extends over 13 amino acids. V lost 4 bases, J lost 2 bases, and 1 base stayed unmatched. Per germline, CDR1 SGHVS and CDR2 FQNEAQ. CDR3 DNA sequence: TGTGCCAGCAGCTGGGGACAGGCCTACGAGCAGTACTTC. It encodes CASSWGQAYEQYF. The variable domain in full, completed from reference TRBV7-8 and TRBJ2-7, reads GAGVSQSPRYKVAKRGQDVALRCDPISGHVSLFWYQQALGQGPEFLTYFQNEAQLDKSGLPSDRFFAERPEGSVSTLKIQRTQQEDSAVYLCASSWGQAYEQYFGPGTRLTVT.

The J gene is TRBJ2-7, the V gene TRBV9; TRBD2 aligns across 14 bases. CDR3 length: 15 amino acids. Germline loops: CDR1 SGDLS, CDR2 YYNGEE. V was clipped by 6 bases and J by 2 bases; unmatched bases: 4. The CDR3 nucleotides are TGTGCCAGCACCTGGACTAGCGGGAGGACCTACGAGCAGTACTTC. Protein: CASTWTSGRTYEQYF. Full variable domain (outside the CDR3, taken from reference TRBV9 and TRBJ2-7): DSGVTQTPKHLITATGQRVTLRCSPRSGDLSVYWYQQSLDQGLQFLIQYYNGEERAKGNILERFSAQQFPDLHSELNLSSLELGDSALYFCASTWTSGRTYEQYFGPGTRLTVT.

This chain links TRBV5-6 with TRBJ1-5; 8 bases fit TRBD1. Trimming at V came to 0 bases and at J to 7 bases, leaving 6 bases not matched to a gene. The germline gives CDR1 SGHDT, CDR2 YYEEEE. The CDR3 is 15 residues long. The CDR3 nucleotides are TGTGCCAGCAGCTTGGGGACAGGGTTTAGACAGCCCCAGCATTTT. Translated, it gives CASSLGTGFRQPQHF.

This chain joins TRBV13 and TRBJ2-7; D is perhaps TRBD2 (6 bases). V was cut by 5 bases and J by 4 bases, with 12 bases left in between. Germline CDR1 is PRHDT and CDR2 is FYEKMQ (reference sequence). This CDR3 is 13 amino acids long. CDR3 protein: CASSPSGGYEQYF. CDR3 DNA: TGTGCCAGCAGCCCTAGTGGAGGGTACGAGCAGTACTTC.

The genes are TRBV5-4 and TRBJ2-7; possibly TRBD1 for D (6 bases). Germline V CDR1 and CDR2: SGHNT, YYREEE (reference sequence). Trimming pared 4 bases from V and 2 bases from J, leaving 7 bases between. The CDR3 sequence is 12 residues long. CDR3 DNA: TGTGCCAGCAGCGGGGACACCTACGAGCAGTACTTC. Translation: CASSGDTYEQYF.

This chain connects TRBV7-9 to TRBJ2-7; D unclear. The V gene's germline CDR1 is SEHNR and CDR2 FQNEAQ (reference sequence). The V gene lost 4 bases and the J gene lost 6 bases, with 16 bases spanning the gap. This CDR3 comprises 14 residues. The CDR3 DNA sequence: TGTGCCAGCAGCTCGACCCTCCACCCGGGCGAGCAGTACTTC. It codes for CASSSTLHPGEQYF.

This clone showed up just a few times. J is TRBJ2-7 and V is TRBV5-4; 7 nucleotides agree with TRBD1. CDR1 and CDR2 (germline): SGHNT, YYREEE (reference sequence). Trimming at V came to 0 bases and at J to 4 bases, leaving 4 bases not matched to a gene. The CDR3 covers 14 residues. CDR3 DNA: TGTGCCAGCAGCTTGGGACAGGGTGGGTACGAGCAGTACTTC. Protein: CASSLGQGGYEQYF.

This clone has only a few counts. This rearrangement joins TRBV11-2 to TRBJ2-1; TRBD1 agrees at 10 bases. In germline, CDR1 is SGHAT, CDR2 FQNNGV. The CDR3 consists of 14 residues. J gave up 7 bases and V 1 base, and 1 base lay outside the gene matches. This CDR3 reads CASSLGTGGNEQFF. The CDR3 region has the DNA TGTGCCAGCAGCTTAGGGACAGGGGGTAATGAGCAGTTCTTC.

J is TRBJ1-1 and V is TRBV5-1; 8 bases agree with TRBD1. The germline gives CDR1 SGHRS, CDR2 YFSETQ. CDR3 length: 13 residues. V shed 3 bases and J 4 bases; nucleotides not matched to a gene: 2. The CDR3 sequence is CASSWGTGTEAFF. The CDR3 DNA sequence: TGCGCCAGCAGCTGGGGGACAGGCACTGAAGCTTTCTTT.

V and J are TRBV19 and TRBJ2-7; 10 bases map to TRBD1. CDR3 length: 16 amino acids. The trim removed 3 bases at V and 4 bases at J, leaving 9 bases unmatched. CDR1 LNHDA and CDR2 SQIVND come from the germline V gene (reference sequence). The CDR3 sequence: CASSMGSTGGIYEQYF. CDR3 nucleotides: TGTGCCAGTAGTATGGGGTCGACAGGGGGCATATACGAGCAGTACTTC.

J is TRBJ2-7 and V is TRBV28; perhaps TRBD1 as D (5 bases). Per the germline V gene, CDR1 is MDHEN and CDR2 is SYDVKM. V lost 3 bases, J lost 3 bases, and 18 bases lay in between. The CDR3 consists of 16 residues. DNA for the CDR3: TGTGCCAGCAGTTTTCCCCTTGGGCAGGGTATCTACGAGCAGTACTTC. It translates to CASSFPLGQGIYEQYF. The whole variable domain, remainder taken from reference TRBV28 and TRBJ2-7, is DVKVTQSSRYLVKRTGEKVFLECVQDMDHENMFWYRQDPGLGLRLIYFSYDVKMKEKGDIPEGYSVSREKKERFSLILESASTNQTSMYLCASSFPLGQGIYEQYFGPGTRLTVT.

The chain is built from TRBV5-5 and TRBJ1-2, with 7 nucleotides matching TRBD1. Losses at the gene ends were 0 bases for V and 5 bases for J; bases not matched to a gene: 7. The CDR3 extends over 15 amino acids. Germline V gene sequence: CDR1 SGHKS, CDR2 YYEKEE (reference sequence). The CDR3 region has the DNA TGTGCCAGCAGCTTGGCCGAGGCAGGGGGATATGGCTACACCTTC. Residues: CASSLAEAGGYGYTF.

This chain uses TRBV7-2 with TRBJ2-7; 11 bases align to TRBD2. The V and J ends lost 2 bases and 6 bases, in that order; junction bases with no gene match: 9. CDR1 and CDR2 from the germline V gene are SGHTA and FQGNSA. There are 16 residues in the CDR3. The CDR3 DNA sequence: TGTGCCAGCAGCTTAACTAGCGGGGGCCGATGGACCGAGCAGTACTTC. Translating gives CASSLTSGGRWTEQYF.

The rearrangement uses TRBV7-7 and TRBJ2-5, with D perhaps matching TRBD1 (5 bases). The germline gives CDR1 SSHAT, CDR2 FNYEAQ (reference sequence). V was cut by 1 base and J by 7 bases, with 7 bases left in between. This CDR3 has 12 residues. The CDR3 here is CASSLDGATQYF. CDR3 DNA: TGTGCCAGCAGCTTAGATGGGGCGACCCAGTACTTC.

CDR3 sequence (DNA): TGTGCCAGCAGTTCGCTGGACCCAGGGGATACGCAGTATTTT. Translation gives CASSSLDPGDTQYF. The chain couples TRBV7-9 to TRBJ2-3; a possible D gene is TRBD1 (5 bases). This CDR3 has 14 amino acids. V lost 6 bases, J lost 6 bases, and 16 bases lay in between. Per germline, CDR1 SEHNR and CDR2 FQNEAQ (reference sequence).

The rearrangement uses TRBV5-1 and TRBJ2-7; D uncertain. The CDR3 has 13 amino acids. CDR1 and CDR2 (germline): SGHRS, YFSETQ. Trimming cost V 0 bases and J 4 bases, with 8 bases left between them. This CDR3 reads CASSLATYYEQYF. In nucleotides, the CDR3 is TGCGCCAGCAGCTTGGCCACATATTACGAGCAGTACTTC.